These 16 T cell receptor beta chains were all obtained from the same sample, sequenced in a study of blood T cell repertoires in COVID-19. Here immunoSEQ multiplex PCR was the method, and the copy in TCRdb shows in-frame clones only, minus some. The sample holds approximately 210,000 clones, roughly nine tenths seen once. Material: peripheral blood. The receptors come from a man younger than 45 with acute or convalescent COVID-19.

The DNA for the CDR3 is TGTGCCAGCAAACCGGGTCCATCGAACACTGAAGCTTTCTTT. Translation: CASKPGPSNTEAFF. J is TRBJ1-1 and V is TRBV6-5; D unclear. The V gene's germline CDR1 is MNHEY and CDR2 SVGAGI. Trimming took 7 bases from V and 1 from J, leaving 13 bases between them. CDR3 size: 14 residues.

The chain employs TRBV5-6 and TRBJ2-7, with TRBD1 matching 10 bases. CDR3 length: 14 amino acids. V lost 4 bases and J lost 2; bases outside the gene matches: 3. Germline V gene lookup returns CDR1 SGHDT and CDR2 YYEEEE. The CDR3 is CASSQGQGTYEQYF. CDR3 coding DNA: TGTGCCAGCAGCCAGGGACAGGGGACCTACGAGCAGTACTTC.

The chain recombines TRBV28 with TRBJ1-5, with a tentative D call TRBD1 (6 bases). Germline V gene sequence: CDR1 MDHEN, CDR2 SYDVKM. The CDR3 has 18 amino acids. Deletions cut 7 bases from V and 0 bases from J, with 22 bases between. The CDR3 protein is CASTPQGLAAYSNQPQHF. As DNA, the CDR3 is TGTGCCAGCACCCCCCAGGGGCTGGCAGCCTATAGCAATCAGCCCCAGCATTTT. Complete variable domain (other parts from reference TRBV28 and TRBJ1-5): DVKVTQSSRYLVKRTGEKVFLECVQDMDHENMFWYRQDPGLGLRLIYFSYDVKMKEKGDIPEGYSVSREKKERFSLILESASTNQTSMYLCASTPQGLAAYSNQPQHFGDGTRLSIL.

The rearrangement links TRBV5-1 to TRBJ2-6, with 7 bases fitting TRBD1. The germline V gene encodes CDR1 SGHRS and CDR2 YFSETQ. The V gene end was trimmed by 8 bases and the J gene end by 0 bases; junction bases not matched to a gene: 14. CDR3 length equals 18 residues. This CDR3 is CASKGQTLLDSGANVLTF. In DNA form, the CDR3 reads TGCGCCAGTAAGGGACAGACTTTACTCGACTCTGGGGCCAACGTCCTGACTTTC.

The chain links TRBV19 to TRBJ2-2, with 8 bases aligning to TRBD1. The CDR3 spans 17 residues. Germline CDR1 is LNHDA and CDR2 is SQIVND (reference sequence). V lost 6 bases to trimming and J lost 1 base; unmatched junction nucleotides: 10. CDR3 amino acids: CASRTTRTGKNTGELFF. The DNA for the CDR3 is TGTGCCAGTAGGACAACAAGGACAGGGAAGAACACCGGGGAGCTGTTTTTT. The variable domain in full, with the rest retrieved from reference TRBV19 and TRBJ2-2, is DGGITQSPKYLFRKEGQNVTLSCEQNLNHDAMYWYRQDPGQGLRLIYYSQIVNDFQKGDIAEGYSVSREKKESFPLTVTSAQKNPTAFYLCASRTTRTGKNTGELFFGEGSRLTVL.

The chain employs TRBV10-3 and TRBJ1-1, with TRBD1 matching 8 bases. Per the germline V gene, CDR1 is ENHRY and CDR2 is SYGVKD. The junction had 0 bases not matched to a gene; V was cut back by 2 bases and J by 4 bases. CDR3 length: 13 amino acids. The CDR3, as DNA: TGTGCCATCAGTGAGGGACAGGGCACTGAAGCTTTCTTT. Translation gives CAISEGQGTEAFF.

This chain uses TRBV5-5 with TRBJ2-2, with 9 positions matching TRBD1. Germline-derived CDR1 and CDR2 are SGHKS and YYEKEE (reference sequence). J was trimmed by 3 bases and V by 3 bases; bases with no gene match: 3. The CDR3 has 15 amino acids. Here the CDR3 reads CASSYRGRDTGELFF. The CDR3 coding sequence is TGTGCCAGCAGCTACAGGGGGCGGGACACCGGGGAGCTGTTTTTT.

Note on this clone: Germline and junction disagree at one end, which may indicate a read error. CDR3 amino acids: CASSVISQIHPPFPTFYSF. The CDR3 region has the DNA TGTGCCAGCAGCGTAATCTCTCAAATCCATCCTCCCTTTCCGACATTCTACTCCTTC. The chain has TRBV7-3 and TRBJ1-2; the D is unclear. The CDR3 has 19 amino acids. Germline V CDR1 and CDR2: SGHTA, FQGTGA. Variable domain in full (rest from reference TRBV7-3 and TRBJ1-2): GAGVSQTPSNKVTEKGKYVELRCDPISGHTALYWYRQSLGQGPEFLIYFQGTGAADDSGLPNDRFFAVRPEGSVSTLKIQRTERGDSAVYLCASSVISQIHPPFPTFYSFGSGTRLTVV.

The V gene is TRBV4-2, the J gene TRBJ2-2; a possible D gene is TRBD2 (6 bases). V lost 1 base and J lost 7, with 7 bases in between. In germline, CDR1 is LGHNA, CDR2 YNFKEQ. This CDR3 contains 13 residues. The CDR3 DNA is TGTGCCAGCAGCCAAGCGGAGGGCGGGGAGCTGTTTTTT. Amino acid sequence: CASSQAEGGELFF.

CDR3 nucleotides: TGTGCCTCGACGGGACAGGGTACCGGGGAGCAGTACTTC. Amino acids: CASTGQGTGEQYF. The V and J genes are TRBV28 and TRBJ2-7; 9 nucleotides line up with TRBD1. The V gene end was trimmed by 11 bases and the J gene end by 7 bases; junction bases not matched to a gene: 12. The CDR3 has 13 amino acids. Germline CDR1 reads MDHEN; CDR2 reads SYDVKM.

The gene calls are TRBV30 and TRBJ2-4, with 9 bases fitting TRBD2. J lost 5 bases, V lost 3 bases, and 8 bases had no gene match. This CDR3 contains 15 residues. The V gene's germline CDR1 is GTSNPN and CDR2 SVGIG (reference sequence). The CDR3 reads CAWSVGLAGQNIQYF. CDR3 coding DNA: TGTGCCTGGAGCGTGGGGCTAGCGGGACAAAACATTCAGTACTTC.

CDR3 sequence reads: CASSYLEQETEAFF. DNA for the CDR3: TGTGCCAGCAGTTACTTAGAGCAGGAAACTGAAGCTTTCTTT. The rearrangement links TRBV6-5 to TRBJ1-1; D unclear. CDR3 size: 14 residues. Germline-derived CDR1 and CDR2 are MNHEY and SVGAGI. The V and J ends lost 1 base and 5 bases respectively, with 11 bases between them.

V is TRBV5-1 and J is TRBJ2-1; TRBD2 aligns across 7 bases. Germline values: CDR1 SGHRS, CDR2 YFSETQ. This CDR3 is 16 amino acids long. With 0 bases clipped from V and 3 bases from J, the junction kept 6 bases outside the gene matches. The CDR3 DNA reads TGCGCCAGCAGCTTGGCCCCCAGCGGGGTCTACAATGAGCAGTTCTTC. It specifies CASSLAPSGVYNEQFF. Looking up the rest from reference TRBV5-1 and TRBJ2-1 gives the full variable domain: KAGVTQTPRYLIKTRGQQVTLSCSPISGHRSVSWYQQTPGQGLQFLFEYFSETQRNKGNFPGRFSGRQFSNSRSEMNVSTLELGDSALYLCASSLAPSGVYNEQFFGPGTRLTVL.

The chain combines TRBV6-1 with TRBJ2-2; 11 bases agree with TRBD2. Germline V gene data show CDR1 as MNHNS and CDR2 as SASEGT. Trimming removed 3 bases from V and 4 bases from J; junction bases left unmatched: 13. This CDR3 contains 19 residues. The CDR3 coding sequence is TGTGCCAGCAGTGACATCTCAGGGACTAGCGGATGGGGCACCGGGGAGCTGTTTTTT. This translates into CASSDISGTSGWGTGELFF.

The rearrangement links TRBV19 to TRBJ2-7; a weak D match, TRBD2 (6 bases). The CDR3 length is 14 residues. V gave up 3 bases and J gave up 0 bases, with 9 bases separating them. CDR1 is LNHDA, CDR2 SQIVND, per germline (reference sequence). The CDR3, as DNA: TGTGCCAGTAGTATTTCCGGGAGCTCCTACGAGCAGTACTTC. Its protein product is CASSISGSSYEQYF.

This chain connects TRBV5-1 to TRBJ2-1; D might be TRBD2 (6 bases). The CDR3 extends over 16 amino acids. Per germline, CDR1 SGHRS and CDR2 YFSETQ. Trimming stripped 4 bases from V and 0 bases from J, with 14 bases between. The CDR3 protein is CASSRGTPSSYNEQFF. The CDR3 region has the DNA TGCGCCAGCAGCCGCGGGACGCCGAGCTCCTACAATGAGCAGTTCTTC. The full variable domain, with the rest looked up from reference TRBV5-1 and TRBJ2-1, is KAGVTQTPRYLIKTRGQQVTLSCSPISGHRSVSWYQQTPGQGLQFLFEYFSETQRNKGNFPGRFSGRQFSNSRSEMNVSTLELGDSALYLCASSRGTPSSYNEQFFGPGTRLTVL.